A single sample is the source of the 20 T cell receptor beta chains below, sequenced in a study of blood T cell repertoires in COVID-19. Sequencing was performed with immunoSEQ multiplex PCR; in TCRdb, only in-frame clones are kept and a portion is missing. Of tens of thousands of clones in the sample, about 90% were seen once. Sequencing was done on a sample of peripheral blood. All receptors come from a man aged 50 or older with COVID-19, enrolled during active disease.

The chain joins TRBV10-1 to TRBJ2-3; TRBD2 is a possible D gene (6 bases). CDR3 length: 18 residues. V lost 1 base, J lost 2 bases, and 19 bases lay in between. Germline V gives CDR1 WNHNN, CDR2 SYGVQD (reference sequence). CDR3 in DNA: TGCGCCAGCAGTGAGTTGGGACTGCCCCTCTTTGACACAGATACGCAGTATTTT. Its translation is CASSELGLPLFDTDTQYF.

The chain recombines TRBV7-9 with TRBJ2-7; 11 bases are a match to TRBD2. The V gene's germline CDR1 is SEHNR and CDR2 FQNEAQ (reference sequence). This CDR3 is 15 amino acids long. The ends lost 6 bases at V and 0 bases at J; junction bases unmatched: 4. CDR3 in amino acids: CASRAGTSGSYEQYF. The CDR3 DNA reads TGTGCCAGCAGGGCAGGGACTAGCGGCTCCTACGAGCAGTACTTC.

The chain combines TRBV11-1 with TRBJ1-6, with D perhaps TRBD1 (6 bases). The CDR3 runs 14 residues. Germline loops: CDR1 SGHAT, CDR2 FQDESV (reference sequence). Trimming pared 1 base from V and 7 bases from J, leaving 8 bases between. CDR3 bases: TGTGCCAGCAGCTTAGAGGACAGCAATTCACCCCTCCACTTT. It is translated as CASSLEDSNSPLHF.

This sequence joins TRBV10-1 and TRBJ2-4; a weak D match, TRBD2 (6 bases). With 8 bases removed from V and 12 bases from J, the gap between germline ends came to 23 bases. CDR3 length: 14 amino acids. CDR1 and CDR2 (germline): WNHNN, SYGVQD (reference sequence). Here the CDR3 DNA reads TGCGCCAGCGGGGGGACGGAGGCCTTCTTCGATCAGTACTTC. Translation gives CASGGTEAFFDQYF.

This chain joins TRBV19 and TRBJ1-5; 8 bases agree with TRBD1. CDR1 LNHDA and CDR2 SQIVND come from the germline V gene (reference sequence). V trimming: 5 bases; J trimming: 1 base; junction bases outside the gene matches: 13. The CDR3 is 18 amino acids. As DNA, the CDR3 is TGTGCCAGTAGTTCTCACCCTCCGGGACAGGAAAGCAATCAGCCCCAGCATTTT. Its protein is CASSSHPPGQESNQPQHF.

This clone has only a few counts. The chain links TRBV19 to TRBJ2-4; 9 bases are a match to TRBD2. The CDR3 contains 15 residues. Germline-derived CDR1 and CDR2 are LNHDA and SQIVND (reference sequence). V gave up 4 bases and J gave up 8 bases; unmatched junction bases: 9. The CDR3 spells CASSTPGASGDIQYF. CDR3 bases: TGTGCCAGTAGTACCCCTGGGGCTAGCGGGGACATTCAGTACTTC.

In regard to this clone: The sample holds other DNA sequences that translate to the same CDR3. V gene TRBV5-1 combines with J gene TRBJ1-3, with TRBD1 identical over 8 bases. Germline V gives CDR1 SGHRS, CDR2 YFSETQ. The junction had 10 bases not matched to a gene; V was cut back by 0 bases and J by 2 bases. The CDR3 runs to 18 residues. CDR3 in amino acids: CASSLDNLQGVAGNTIYF. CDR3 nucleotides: TGCGCCAGCAGCTTGGATAATTTACAGGGGGTAGCTGGAAACACCATATATTTT.

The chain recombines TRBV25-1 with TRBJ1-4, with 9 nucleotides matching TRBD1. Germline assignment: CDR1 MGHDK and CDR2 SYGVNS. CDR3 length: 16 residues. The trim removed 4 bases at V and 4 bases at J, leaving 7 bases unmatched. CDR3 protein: CASSGLTGGLNEKLFF. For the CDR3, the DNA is TGTGCCAGCAGTGGGTTGACAGGGGGACTTAATGAAAAACTGTTTTTT.

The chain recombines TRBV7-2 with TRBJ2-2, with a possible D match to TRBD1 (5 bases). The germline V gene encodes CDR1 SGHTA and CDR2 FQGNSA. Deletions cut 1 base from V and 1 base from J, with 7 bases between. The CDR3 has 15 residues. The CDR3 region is CASSLGRVNTGELFF. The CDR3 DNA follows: TGTGCCAGCAGCTTAGGCAGGGTGAACACCGGGGAGCTGTTTTTT. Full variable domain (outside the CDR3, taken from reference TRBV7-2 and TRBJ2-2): GAGVSQSPSNKVTEKGKDVELRCDPISGHTALYWYRQSLGQGLEFLIYFQGNSAPDKSGLPSDRFSAERTGGSVSTLTIQRTQQEDSAVYLCASSLGRVNTGELFFGEGSRLTVL.

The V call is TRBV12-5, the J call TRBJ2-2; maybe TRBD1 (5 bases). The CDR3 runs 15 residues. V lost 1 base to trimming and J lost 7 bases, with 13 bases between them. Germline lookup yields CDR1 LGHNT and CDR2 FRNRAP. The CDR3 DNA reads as TGTGCTAGTGGTTTGGGAACAGGTTATGGCGGGGAGCTGTTTTTT. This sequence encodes CASGLGTGYGGELFF.

The CDR3 reads CASSLATSGRADTQYF. Here the CDR3 DNA reads TGTGCCAGCAGCTTAGCAACTAGCGGGAGGGCAGATACGCAGTATTTT. The rearrangement uses TRBV7-8 and TRBJ2-3, with 13 bases that match TRBD2. The junction had 1 base not matched to a gene; V was cut back by 0 bases and J by 4 bases. Germline assignment: CDR1 SGHVS and CDR2 FQNEAQ. This CDR3 has 16 amino acids.

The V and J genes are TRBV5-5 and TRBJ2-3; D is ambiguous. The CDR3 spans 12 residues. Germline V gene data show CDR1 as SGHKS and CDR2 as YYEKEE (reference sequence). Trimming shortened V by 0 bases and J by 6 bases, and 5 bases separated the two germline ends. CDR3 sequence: CASSLEADTQYF. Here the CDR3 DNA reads TGTGCCAGCAGCTTGGAAGCGGATACGCAGTATTTT. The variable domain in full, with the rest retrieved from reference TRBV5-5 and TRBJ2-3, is DAGVTQSPTHLIKTRGQQVTLRCSPISGHKSVSWYQQVLGQGPQFIFQYYEKEERGRGNFPDRFSARQFPNYSSELNVNALLLGDSALYLCASSLEADTQYFGPGTRLTVL.

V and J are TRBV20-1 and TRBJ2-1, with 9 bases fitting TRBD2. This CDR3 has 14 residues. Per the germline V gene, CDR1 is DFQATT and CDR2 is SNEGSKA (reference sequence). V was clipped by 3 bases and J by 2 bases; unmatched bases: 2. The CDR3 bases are TGCAGTGCTAGTTTAGCGGGGGCCTACAATGAGCAGTTCTTC. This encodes CSASLAGAYNEQFF.

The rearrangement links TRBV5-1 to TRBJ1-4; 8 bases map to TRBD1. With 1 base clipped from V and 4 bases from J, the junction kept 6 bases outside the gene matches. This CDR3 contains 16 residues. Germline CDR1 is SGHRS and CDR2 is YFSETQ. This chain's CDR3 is CASSLYSDRGNEKLFF. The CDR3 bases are TGCGCCAGCAGCTTGTACTCCGACAGGGGTAATGAAAAACTGTTTTTT.

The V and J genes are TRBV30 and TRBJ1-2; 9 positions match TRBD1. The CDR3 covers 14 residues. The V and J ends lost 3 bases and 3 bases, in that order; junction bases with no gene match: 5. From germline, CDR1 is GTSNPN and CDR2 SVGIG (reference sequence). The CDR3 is CAWSWGDRDYGYTF. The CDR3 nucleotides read TGTGCCTGGAGCTGGGGGGACAGGGACTATGGCTACACCTTC.

The CDR3 sequence is CASSPFSGMNTEAFF. The CDR3 bases are TGCGCCAGCAGCCCCTTTTCAGGGATGAACACTGAAGCTTTCTTT. The chain joins TRBV5-1 to TRBJ1-1; a weak D match, TRBD1 (5 bases). Germline CDR1 SGHRS, CDR2 YFSETQ. V gave up 4 bases and J gave up 0 bases, with 13 bases separating them. The CDR3 extends over 15 amino acids.

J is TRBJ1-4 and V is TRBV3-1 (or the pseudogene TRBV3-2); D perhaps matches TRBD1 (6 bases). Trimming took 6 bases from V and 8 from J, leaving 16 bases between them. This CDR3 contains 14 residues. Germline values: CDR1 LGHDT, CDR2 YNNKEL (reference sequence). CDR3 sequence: CASRIGGGNEKLFF. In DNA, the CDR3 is TGTGCCAGCAGAATAGGGGGGGGAAACGAAAAACTGTTTTTT.

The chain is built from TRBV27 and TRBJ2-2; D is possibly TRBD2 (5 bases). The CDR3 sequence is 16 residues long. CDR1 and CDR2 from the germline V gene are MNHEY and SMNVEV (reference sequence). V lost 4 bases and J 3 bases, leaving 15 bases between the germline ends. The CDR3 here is CASSSPQRGYTGELFF. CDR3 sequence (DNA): TGTGCCAGCAGTTCGCCCCAGAGAGGGTACACCGGGGAGCTGTTTTTT.

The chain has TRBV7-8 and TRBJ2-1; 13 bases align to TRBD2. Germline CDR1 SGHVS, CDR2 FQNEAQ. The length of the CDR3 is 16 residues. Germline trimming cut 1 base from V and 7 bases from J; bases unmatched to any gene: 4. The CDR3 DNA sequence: TGTGCCAGCAGCTTAGGACTAGCGGGAGGTTGGAATGAGCAGTTCTTC. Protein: CASSLGLAGGWNEQFF.

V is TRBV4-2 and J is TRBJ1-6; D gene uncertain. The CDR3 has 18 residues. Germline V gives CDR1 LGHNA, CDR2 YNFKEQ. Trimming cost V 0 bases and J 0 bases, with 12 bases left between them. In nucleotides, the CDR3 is TGTGCCAGCAGCCAAGATTTGGACGGGAGCTCCTATAATTCACCCCTCCACTTT. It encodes CASSQDLDGSSYNSPLHF.